This entry lists 7 T cell receptor beta chains sequenced from one sample in a study of blood T cell repertoires in COVID-19. Profiling relied on immunoSEQ multiplex PCR, and the TCRdb table lists in-frame clones only, not all of them. Of 200,000 to 300,000 clones in the sample, roughly 83% are singletons; the top ten hold about 10%. Specimen: peripheral blood. The receptors were sampled from a man aged 80 or over with acute or convalescent COVID-19.

This clone was detected only a few times. The genes are TRBV7-6 and TRBJ1-2; 8 bases are shared with TRBD1. The CDR3 totals 16 residues. Germline V lookup: CDR1 SGHVS, CDR2 FNYEAQ. V trimming: 1 base; J trimming: 2 bases; junction bases outside the gene matches: 6. The CDR3 DNA reads TGTGCCAGCAGCTTAGTTAGCTCAGGGGGCAACTATGGCTACACCTTC. The encoded protein is CASSLVSSGGNYGYTF.

V and J are TRBV11-2 and TRBJ2-1, with D perhaps TRBD2 (6 bases). The germline CDR1 and CDR2 sequences are SGHAT and FQNNGV. The CDR3 spans 15 residues. V was pared by 5 bases and J by 4 bases, with 15 bases between. Here the CDR3 reads CASSTTGTGYNEQFF. CDR3 coding DNA: TGTGCCAGCAGCACTACCGGGACTGGATACAATGAGCAGTTCTTC.

The chain carries TRBV29-1 and TRBJ2-1; no definite D call. The CDR3 runs 13 residues. Deletions cut 5 bases from V and 5 bases from J, with 13 bases between. Germline V gene lookup returns CDR1 SQVTM and CDR2 ANQGSEA. The CDR3 region has the DNA TGCAGCGTTCTACGGTTCCGTGACAATGAGCAGTTCTTC. It encodes CSVLRFRDNEQFF.

The chain has TRBV28 and TRBJ2-3; TRBD1 is a possible D gene (5 bases). V was pared by 3 bases and J by 5 bases, with 15 bases between. The CDR3 is 15 amino acids. Germline-derived CDR1 and CDR2 are MDHEN and SYDVKM. The CDR3 sequence is CASSFLATAGDTQYF. CDR3 DNA sequence: TGTGCCAGCAGTTTCCTTGCGACAGCTGGAGATACGCAGTATTTT.

The genes are TRBV28 and TRBJ2-3; 8 nucleotides line up with TRBD1. Germline loops: CDR1 MDHEN, CDR2 SYDVKM. V shed 8 bases and J 4 bases; nucleotides not matched to a gene: 11. The CDR3 consists of 15 residues. The CDR3 protein is CASATPGQAADTQYF. CDR3 coding DNA: TGTGCCAGCGCCACCCCGGGACAGGCGGCAGATACGCAGTATTTT.

The genes are TRBV5-1 and TRBJ1-1, with D tentatively TRBD1 (6 bases). The CDR3 contains 14 residues. Trimming left V 3 bases short and J 4 bases short, with 13 bases between. The V gene's germline CDR1 is SGHRS and CDR2 YFSETQ. CDR3 residues: CASSYKGEGTEAFF. DNA for the CDR3: TGCGCCAGCAGCTACAAGGGGGAGGGCACTGAAGCTTTCTTT. Full variable domain (missing parts from reference TRBV5-1 and TRBJ1-1): KAGVTQTPRYLIKTRGQQVTLSCSPISGHRSVSWYQQTPGQGLQFLFEYFSETQRNKGNFPGRFSGRQFSNSRSEMNVSTLELGDSALYLCASSYKGEGTEAFFGQGTRLTVV.

The CDR3 DNA reads as TGCGCCAGCAGCTCACACAGGGGGAGCGACGAGCAGTACTTC. This translates into CASSSHRGSDEQYF. J is TRBJ2-7 and V is TRBV5-1, with 8 positions matching TRBD1. The CDR3 extends over 14 amino acids. The V gene end was trimmed by 3 bases and the J gene end by 5 bases; junction bases not matched to a gene: 7. Germline values: CDR1 SGHRS, CDR2 YFSETQ.